This TCR beta chain was recorded in a study of OX40 agonist ivuxolimab in advanced cancers. The study in broad terms: The costimulatory receptor OX40 (CD134) was targeted by ivuxolimab, a fully human IgG2 agonistic monoclonal antibody. Intravenous ivuxolimab was administered to patients every 2 weeks at six dose levels: 0.01, 0.1, 0.3, 1.5, 3 and 10 mg/kg. Among the roughly 52 dose-escalation patients, 19 had hepatocellular carcinoma, around 15 melanoma, 9 renal cell carcinoma and 9 head and neck cancer. In the dose-escalation cohort, 82.7% of patients were male, and the mean age was approximately 60 years, with a range of 23 to 79. Patients were allowed to have had prior anti-PD-1, anti-PD-L1 or anti-CTLA-4 therapy, and around two fifths of the dose-escalation patients had been treated with checkpoint inhibitors. Partial responses occurred in three dose-escalation patients: two with cutaneous melanoma and one with hepatocellular carcinoma. The purpose of peripheral TCRbeta sequencing was to test whether ivuxolimab changed TCR sequence diversity and led to clonal T-cell expansion. The paper covers the monotherapy dose-escalation part of the phase I ivuxolimab trial, which included N of about 50 patients. General conclusions and limits of the study: Low levels of normalized T-cell clonal expansion were also seen in some patients who did not respond. After ivuxolimab, more expanded clones were found on average in CD8+ T cells than in CD4+ T cells. The antigen specificity of the clonally expanded peripheral T cells was not determined. At doses of 0.1 to 3.0 mg/kg, clonal expansion of both CD4+ and CD8+ blood T cells was observed from baseline to week 6. In partial responders in the 0.1-3.0 mg/kg groups, normalized peripheral clonal expansion was found to be among the lowest, especially among CD8+ T cells.

CDR1 and CDR2 (SGHDT, YYEEEE) derive from the germline V gene. The CDR3 numbers 13 residues from cysteine through phenylalanine. Left in the record is the CDR3 DNA by itself, 39 bases read in frame from the first base. Deletion took 1 base off V and 8 bases off J, with a span of 12 bases between the germline ends. In regard to this clone: No cognate antigen has been identified for it. Per-nucleotide qualities are absent, and no much larger clonotype sits a single base away.

For sequencing of the TCRbeta CDR3 region, genomic DNA was extracted from the sorted cells. The immunoSEQ Assay was used to sequence the TCRbeta CDR3 regions. The clones in this table, taken by TCRdb from immuneACCESS, are in-frame only. Not every clone is retained; where verified, under half of the shortfall comes from an unresolved V gene, and the cause of the rest is unknown. Counted in this sample were approximately 70,000 clones; roughly 80% of them appeared once. Together, the top ten hold 0.9% to 1.2% of the sample. The trial excluded patients who had a history of autoimmune disease or who were on systemic immunosuppression. Peripheral blood for TCR sequencing was collected from all dose cohorts at baseline, on cycle 4 day 1, and on cycle 7 day 1. The samples were drawn from a first-in-human, open-label, multicenter phase I dose-escalation trial of ivuxolimab. The trial enrolled adults with locally advanced or metastatic head and neck squamous cell, hepatocellular, melanoma or renal cell carcinoma. Before TCR sequencing, CD4+ and CD8+ T cells were separately sorted from peripheral blood.

This TCR was recovered from an adult with an advanced solid tumor such as melanoma, head and neck, liver or kidney cancer. The sample in question was CD4+ or CD8+ T cells sorted from blood, obtained in a trial of the OX40 agonist ivuxolimab. The chain links TRBV5-6 with TRBJ1-2; no D gene call is confident. The nucleotides are TGTGCCAGCAGCTTGCTAGGGCCGACAGGCTACACCTTC. This sequence encodes CASSLLGPTGYTF.